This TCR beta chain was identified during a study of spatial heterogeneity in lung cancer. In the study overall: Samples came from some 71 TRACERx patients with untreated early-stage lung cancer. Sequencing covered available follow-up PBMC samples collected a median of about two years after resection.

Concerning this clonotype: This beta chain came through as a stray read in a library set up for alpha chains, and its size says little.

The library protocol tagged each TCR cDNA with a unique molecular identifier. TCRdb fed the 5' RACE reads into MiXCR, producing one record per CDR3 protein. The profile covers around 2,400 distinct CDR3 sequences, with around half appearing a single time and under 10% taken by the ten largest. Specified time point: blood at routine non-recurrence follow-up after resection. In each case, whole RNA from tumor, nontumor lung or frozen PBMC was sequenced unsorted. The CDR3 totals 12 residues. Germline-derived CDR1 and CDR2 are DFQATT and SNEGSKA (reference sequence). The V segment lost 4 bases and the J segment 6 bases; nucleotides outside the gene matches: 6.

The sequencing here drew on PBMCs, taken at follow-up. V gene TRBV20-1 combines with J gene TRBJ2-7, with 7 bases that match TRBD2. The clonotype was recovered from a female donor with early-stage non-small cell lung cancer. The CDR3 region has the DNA TGCAGTGCTACCCTAGGGAGGGCCGAGCAGTACTTC. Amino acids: CSATLGRAEQYF.